This T cell receptor beta chain was identified in a study of somatic mutations in cytotoxic T cells in rheumatoid arthritis. Study-level information: The researchers flow-sorted some T-cell populations stained with V beta antibodies and got nearly 100% purity, and these included V beta1+ cells sequenced for TCRB.

This clone counts as medium-sized. The assay was immunoSEQ multiplex PCR, and TCRdb's table has in-frame clones only and misses some. The table records some 16,000 clones, roughly 80% of them present only once. The V end was cut by 2 bases, the J end by 5 bases, with 8 bases between. CDR1 and CDR2 from the germline V gene are SGHNT and YYREEE (reference sequence). This CDR3 region has 13 residues. This sequence originates from an adult with rheumatoid arthritis. The sample comprised CD8+ T cells sorted from blood. The rearrangement uses TRBV5-4 and TRBJ2-1, with no clear D. Here the CDR3 reads CASSFRGDNEQFF. Written as DNA, the CDR3 is TGTGCCAGCAGCTTTCGTGGGGACAATGAGCAGTTCTTC.